The 6 T cell receptor beta chains reported below all come from one sample, sequenced in a study of graft-versus-host responses after intestinal transplantation. TCRdb's copy holds only in-frame clones and misses some; the assay was immunoSEQ multiplex PCR. The sample holds 35,000 to 55,000 clones; approximately 92% are singletons and the top ten take more than 4.5%. The sequencing used PBMCs, collected around 27 months after a first intestinal transplant, on the day of a second. The receptor source for this set is a human patient who received an intestinal transplant, so some T cells may come from the graft donor.

The J gene is TRBJ1-5, the V gene TRBV10-1; D is unresolved. Trimming left V 11 bases short and J 7 bases short, with 18 bases between. The CDR3 is 13 amino acids. Germline loops: CDR1 WNHNN, CDR2 SYGVQD (reference sequence). CDR3 region: CAAVGRTPQPQHF. In DNA form, the CDR3 reads TGCGCCGCGGTGGGCAGGACCCCCCAGCCCCAGCATTTT.

This clone showed up just once. The chain links TRBV28 to TRBJ1-1, with D hard to call. This CDR3 comprises 14 residues. Germline V gene data show CDR1 as MDHEN and CDR2 as SYDVKM. V lost 7 bases, J lost 3 bases, and 15 bases lay in between. The CDR3 DNA follows: TGTGCCAGCATGAAAGTCGGCGTCTACACTGAAGCTTTCTTT. Encoded protein: CASMKVGVYTEAFF.

The V and J genes are TRBV27 and TRBJ2-5; no clear D gene. The J call may not be correct, given that the DNA end is closer to TRBJ2-7. Germline V gene sequence: CDR1 MNHEY, CDR2 SMNVEV (reference sequence). There are 11 residues in the CDR3. The CDR3 DNA is TGTGCCAGCAGCTTCGGATACGAGCAGTACTTC. Residues: CASSFGYEQYF.

This chain joins TRBV10-3 and TRBJ2-2; tentative D call: TRBD1 (5 bases). CDR1 is ENHRY, CDR2 SYGVKD, per germline. CDR3 length: 16 amino acids. Trimming pared 11 bases from V and 7 bases from J, leaving 26 bases between. CDR3 DNA: TGTGCCGCCAAGAGTAGTGGACAAGTTTTCGGCGGGGAGCTGTTTTTT. It translates to CAAKSSGQVFGGELFF.

J is TRBJ2-3 and V is TRBV7-2; 8 bases map to TRBD2. This CDR3 spans 17 amino acids. Germline loops: CDR1 SGHTA, CDR2 FQGNSA. With 1 base clipped from V and 1 base from J, the junction kept 7 bases outside the gene matches. CDR3 in amino acids: CASSLVGSGARTDTQYF. CDR3 DNA: TGTGCCAGCAGCTTAGTCGGTAGCGGGGCCCGCACAGATACGCAGTATTTT.

This chain connects TRBV1 to TRBJ1-5; the table assigns TRBD1, which was not confirmed against the DNA. TRBV1 is listed as a pseudogene. The CDR3 totals 16 residues. The CDR3 loop is CTSSLADRLLDQPQHF. Here the CDR3 DNA reads TGCACCAGCAGCCTAGCGGACAGGTTATTAGATCAGCCCCAGCATTTT.